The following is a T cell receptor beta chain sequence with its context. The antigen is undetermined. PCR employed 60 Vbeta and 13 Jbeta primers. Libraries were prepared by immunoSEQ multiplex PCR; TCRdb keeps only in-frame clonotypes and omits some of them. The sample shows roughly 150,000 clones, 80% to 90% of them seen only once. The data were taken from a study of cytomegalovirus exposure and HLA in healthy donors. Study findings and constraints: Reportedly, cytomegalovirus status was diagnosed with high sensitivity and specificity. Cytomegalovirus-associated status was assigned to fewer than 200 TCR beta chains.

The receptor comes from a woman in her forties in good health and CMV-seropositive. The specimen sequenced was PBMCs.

CDR3 coding DNA: TGTGCCAGCAGCGGACTAGCGGGGGGGAAAGAGCAGTACTTC. It codes for CASSGLAGGKEQYF. V usage is TRBV7-2 and J usage is TRBJ2-7, with 15 bases that match TRBD2. The CDR3 spans 14 residues. Germline trimming cut 5 bases from V and 7 bases from J; bases unmatched to any gene: 3. Germline assignment: CDR1 SGHTA and CDR2 FQGNSA.